This T cell receptor (beta chain) was identified during a study of response to subunit inactivated influenza vaccine. TCRdb re-called the RT-PCR reads with MiXCR, one entry per CDR3 protein. Of hundreds of thousands of distinct CDR3 sequences detected, about 10% appear once; the ten largest clones hold roughly 10%. V lost 5 bases and J 4 bases, leaving 8 bases between the germline ends. The germline V gene has CDR1 DFQATT and CDR2 SNEGSKA (reference sequence). This CDR3 spans 12 amino acids. The sample holds a few counts of this clonotype. V gene TRBV20-1 combines with J gene TRBJ1-4, with D possibly TRBD1 on 6 matching bases. The source was PBMCs from blood, collected on the day of vaccination. This clonotype originated in a man over 45 who received an inactivated influenza vaccine. The CDR3 region has the DNA TGCAGTGCTGGACAGAATAATGAAAAACTGTTTTTT. Protein sequence: CSAGQNNEKLFF.